This passage covers 20 T cell receptor beta chains from one sample sequenced in a study of T-cell reconstitution after alpha-beta-depleted transplantation in children (dated by TCRdb to about 2016). The library was produced with PCR. Sequenced using an Illumina HiSeq 2500. TCR library preparation used molecular barcoding, with unique molecular identifiers applied to normalize quantification of the TCRbeta repertoire. The public reads were run again by TCRdb, first through fastp at Q25 and then through MiXCR, and only productive beta chains were kept. Each entry is one CDR3 protein sequence, shown with its most common DNA and genes. The sample yields 750,000 to 950,000 distinct CDR3 sequences; roughly 15% were counted once. The ten largest clones add up to roughly 4.8% of the sample. The label giving this sample's treatment or condition can be read as: allogeneic hematopoietic cell transplantation with graft depleted of TCRalphabeta T cells and CD19 B cells.

The sample here was PBMCs, mostly from graft donor cells, taken 360 days after TCRalphabeta/CD19-depleted stem cell transplant. The source is a male patient under 18 who had a stem cell transplant for acute lymphoblastic leukemia, so the T cells may come from the graft donor.

This rearrangement joins TRBV5-1 to TRBJ1-2; the D gene is possibly TRBD1 (6 bases). Trimming cost V 1 base and J 3 bases, with 10 bases left between them. This CDR3 region has 14 residues. Germline CDR1 and CDR2: SGHRS and YFSETQ. CDR3 in DNA: TGCGCCAGCAGCTTGTGGGGGCGCGACTATGGCTACACCTTC. It codes for CASSLWGRDYGYTF.

The sample holds a few counts of this clonotype. The J gene is TRBJ2-2, the V gene TRBV24-1, with D perhaps TRBD2 (6 bases). With 2 bases removed from V and 3 bases from J, the gap between germline ends came to 12 bases. This CDR3 comprises 16 residues. Germline-derived CDR1 and CDR2 are KGHDR and SFDVKD. The CDR3 DNA follows: TGTGCCACCAGTGATTCACGCGGGGCCCACACCGGGGAGCTGTTTTTT. Translating gives CATSDSRGAHTGELFF.

This clonotype was seen more than once but under ten times. This may be a read error, as it is one base from a much larger clone. The chain combines TRBV4-2 with TRBJ2-1; D tentatively fits TRBD1 or TRBD2 (5 bases each). V lost 0 bases, J lost 4 bases, and 19 bases lay in between. The germline V gene encodes CDR1 LGHNA and CDR2 YNFKEQ. The CDR3 runs to 18 residues. DNA of the CDR3: TGTGCCAGCAGCCAAGACCGTCGGGGCGGCTTCGCGTACAATGAGCAGTTCTTC. Its protein is CASSQDRRGGFAYNEQFF.

This clonotype was counted a single time. The chain recombines TRBV5-1 with TRBJ2-5, with TRBD1 as a possible D gene (5 bases). This CDR3 has 14 residues. The V gene's germline CDR1 is SGHRS and CDR2 YFSETQ. Deletions cut 0 bases from V and 7 bases from J, with 13 bases between. The chain's CDR3 is CASSLGGAEPTQYF. CDR3 nucleotide sequence: TGCGCCAGCAGCTTGGGGGGCGCCGAGCCGACCCAGTACTTC.

The rearrangement joins TRBV24-1 to TRBJ2-1; TRBD2 agrees at 12 bases. The CDR3 extends over 15 amino acids. With V trimmed by 8 bases and J by 8 bases, 9 bases remained unmatched. From germline, CDR1 is KGHDR and CDR2 SFDVKD. The CDR3 DNA follows: TGTGCCACCACGGAACTAGCGGGAGGTAGGTATGAGCAGTTCTTC. Protein sequence: CATTELAGGRYEQFF.

The chain carries TRBV3-1 and TRBJ2-5; D is uncertain. CDR1 is LGHDT and CDR2 is YNNKEL in the germline V gene (reference sequence). CDR3 length: 12 amino acids. V dropped 3 bases and J dropped 3 bases, with 5 bases sitting between them. This CDR3 is CASSHLEETQYF. The CDR3, as DNA: TGTGCCAGCAGCCACCTAGAAGAGACCCAGTACTTC.

The V and J genes are TRBV12-3 or TRBV12-4 and TRBJ2-1; 11 positions agree with TRBD2. With 5 bases clipped from V and 8 bases from J, the junction kept 8 bases outside the gene matches. The CDR3 length is 15 residues. In DNA, the CDR3 is TGTGCCAGCAGTCGTACTAGCGGGAGCCCCCATGAGCAGTTCTTC. It yields the protein CASSRTSGSPHEQFF.

This chain uses TRBV7-7 with TRBJ2-3; no clear D gene. CDR3 length: 16 amino acids. The germline CDR1 and CDR2 sequences are SSHAT and FNYEAQ (reference sequence). Trimming shortened V by 6 bases and J by 5 bases, and 21 bases separated the two germline ends. The DNA for the CDR3 is TGTGCCAGCAGTTCCCTACACGGAGTATCGGGAGATACGCAGTATTTT. Protein sequence: CASSSLHGVSGDTQYF.

The CDR3 DNA sequence: TGTGCCAGCAGTGAAGGGGACAGGGTTCTCACATCCTACAATGAGCAGTTCTTC. This sequence encodes CASSEGDRVLTSYNEQFF. The chain recombines TRBV6-1 with TRBJ2-1, with TRBD1 matching 9 bases. The junction had 8 bases not matched to a gene; V was cut back by 1 base and J by 1 base. The V gene's germline CDR1 is MNHNS and CDR2 SASEGT. This CDR3 has 18 residues.

The table lists this clonotype with a few counts. V gene TRBV15 combines with J gene TRBJ2-7, with a weak D call TRBD2 (6 bases). With 4 bases removed from V and 4 bases from J, the gap between germline ends came to 17 bases. Germline-derived CDR1 and CDR2 are LNHNV and YYDKDF (reference sequence). CDR3 length: 15 residues. Here the CDR3 DNA reads TGTGCCACCAGCAAACCGGGACTTTTGTATTACGAGCAGTACTTC. Translated, it gives CATSKPGLLYYEQYF.

The rearrangement links TRBV5-1 to TRBJ2-4; possibly TRBD1 or TRBD2 for D (6 bases each). This CDR3 spans 19 amino acids. Trimming took off 0 bases at V and 0 bases at J, with 19 bases between the two ends. The germline V gene has CDR1 SGHRS and CDR2 YFSETQ. The CDR3 sequence is CASSLEGEALFLAKNIQYF. The CDR3 coding sequence is TGCGCCAGCAGCTTGGAGGGGGAGGCGCTATTCTTAGCCAAAAACATTCAGTACTTC. Based on the CDR3 plus reference TRBV5-1 and TRBJ2-4, the full variable domain is KAGVTQTPRYLIKTRGQQVTLSCSPISGHRSVSWYQQTPGQGLQFLFEYFSETQRNKGNFPGRFSGRQFSNSRSEMNVSTLELGDSALYLCASSLEGEALFLAKNIQYFGAGTRLSVL.

This rearrangement joins TRBV3-1 to TRBJ2-7; D unclear. The V and J ends lost 3 bases and 0 bases respectively, with 9 bases between them. CDR1 is LGHDT and CDR2 is YNNKEL in the germline V gene (reference sequence). This CDR3 is 14 amino acids long. Written as DNA, the CDR3 is TGTGCCAGCAGCCAGCGCCGAAGCTCCTACGAGCAGTACTTC. Translation: CASSQRRSSYEQYF.

This clonotype has a handful of counts. The chain uses TRBV25-1 and TRBJ1-1, with D possibly being TRBD1 (6 bases). Trimming took off 3 bases at V and 10 bases at J, with 12 bases between the two ends. CDR3 length: 12 residues. Germline CDR1 reads MGHDK; CDR2 reads SYGVNS. The CDR3 DNA reads as TGTGCCAGCAGTGATCTGGGGGCGAGAGCTTTCTTT. It yields the protein CASSDLGARAFF.

This clonotype was detected a few times. This chain links TRBV29-1 with TRBJ2-7, with unresolved D. V was pared by 2 bases and J by 3 bases, with 11 bases between. The CDR3 extends over 13 amino acids. In germline, CDR1 is SQVTM, CDR2 ANQGSEA. For the CDR3, the DNA is TGCAGCGTTGAAACAGCCTATGACTACGAGCAGTACTTC. It encodes CSVETAYDYEQYF.

This clonotype came up a few times. The genes are TRBV6-2 or TRBV6-3 and TRBJ2-1, with 7 positions matching TRBD1. This CDR3 spans 14 amino acids. Trimming at V came to 6 bases and at J to 4 bases, leaving 6 bases not matched to a gene. Germline V lookup: CDR1 MNHEY, CDR2 SVGEGT. The chain's CDR3 is CASRPTGKYNEQFF. The DNA of the CDR3 is TGTGCCAGCAGGCCGACAGGGAAGTACAATGAGCAGTTCTTC.

This clonotype was seen only a few times. V and J are TRBV5-1 and TRBJ1-5; D is possibly TRBD1 (5 bases). The CDR3 length is 17 residues. Per germline, CDR1 SGHRS and CDR2 YFSETQ. Trimming cost V 4 bases and J 0 bases, with 17 bases left between them. The CDR3 coding sequence is TGCGCCAGCAGCGAGGCGGGGGTGGTTGGTAGCAATCAGCCCCAGCATTTT. As protein: CASSEAGVVGSNQPQHF.

J is TRBJ2-5 and V is TRBV28; TRBD1 aligns across 7 bases. The CDR3 loop spans 14 amino acids. Germline V gene lookup returns CDR1 MDHEN and CDR2 SYDVKM. Trimming removed 6 bases from V and 2 bases from J; junction bases left unmatched: 6. The CDR3 sequence is CASSWDSLQETQYF. The DNA of the CDR3 is TGTGCCAGCAGCTGGGACAGCCTACAAGAGACCCAGTACTTC. The variable domain in full, with the rest retrieved from reference TRBV28 and TRBJ2-5, is DVKVTQSSRYLVKRTGEKVFLECVQDMDHENMFWYRQDPGLGLRLIYFSYDVKMKEKGDIPEGYSVSREKKERFSLILESASTNQTSMYLCASSWDSLQETQYFGPGTRLLVL.

The chain carries TRBV27 and TRBJ2-4, with D perhaps matching TRBD1 or TRBD2 (6 bases each). This CDR3 spans 15 amino acids. The germline V gene has CDR1 MNHEY and CDR2 SMNVEV (reference sequence). Trimming stripped 6 bases from V and 3 bases from J, with 15 bases between. The CDR3 nucleotides are TGTGCCAGCAGCTCAAGGGGGGTTCTCAAAAACATTCAGTACTTC. Translation: CASSSRGVLKNIQYF.

The chain employs TRBV5-1 and TRBJ2-1; 9 nucleotides line up with TRBD2. Germline V gene data show CDR1 as SGHRS and CDR2 as YFSETQ. Trimming at V came to 1 base and at J to 5 bases, leaving 10 bases not matched to a gene. The CDR3 is 17 residues long. The DNA of the CDR3 is TGCGCCAGCAGCTTGCCGGGCTCTAGCGGGGTAAACAATGAGCAGTTCTTC. This encodes CASSLPGSSGVNNEQFF.

This rearrangement joins TRBV5-1 to TRBJ2-3; D remains unclear. The CDR3 is made up of 12 amino acids. Trimming took 3 bases from V and 5 from J, leaving 7 bases between them. Germline V gene data show CDR1 as SGHRS and CDR2 as YFSETQ. The chain's CDR3 is CASSSQRDTQYF. CDR3 bases: TGCGCCAGCAGCTCACAGCGAGATACGCAGTATTTT.